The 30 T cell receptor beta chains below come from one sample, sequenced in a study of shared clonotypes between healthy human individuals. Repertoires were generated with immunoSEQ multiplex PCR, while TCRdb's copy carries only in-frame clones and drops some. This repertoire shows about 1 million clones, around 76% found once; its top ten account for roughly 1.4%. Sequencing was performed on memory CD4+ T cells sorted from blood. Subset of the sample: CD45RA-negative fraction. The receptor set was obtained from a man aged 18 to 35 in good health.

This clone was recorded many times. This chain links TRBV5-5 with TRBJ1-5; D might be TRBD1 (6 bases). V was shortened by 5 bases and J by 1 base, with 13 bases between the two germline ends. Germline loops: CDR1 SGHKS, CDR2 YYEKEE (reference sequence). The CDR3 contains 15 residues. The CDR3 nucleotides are TGTGCCAGCAGTTTTGGACAGAACAGCAATCAGCCCCAGCATTTT. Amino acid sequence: CASSFGQNSNQPQHF.

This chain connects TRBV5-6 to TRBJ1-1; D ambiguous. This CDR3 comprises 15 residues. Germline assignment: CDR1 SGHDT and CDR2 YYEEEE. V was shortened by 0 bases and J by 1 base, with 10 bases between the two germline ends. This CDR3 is CASSLGPGRNTEAFF. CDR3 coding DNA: TGTGCCAGCAGCTTGGGCCCGGGTAGGAACACTGAAGCTTTCTTT.

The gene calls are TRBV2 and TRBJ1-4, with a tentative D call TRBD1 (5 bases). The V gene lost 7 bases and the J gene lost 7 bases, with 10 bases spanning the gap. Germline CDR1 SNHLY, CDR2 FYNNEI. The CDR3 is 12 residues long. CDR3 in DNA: TGTGCCAGCATGGTCAGGGCTGAAAAACTGTTTTTT. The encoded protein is CASMVRAEKLFF.

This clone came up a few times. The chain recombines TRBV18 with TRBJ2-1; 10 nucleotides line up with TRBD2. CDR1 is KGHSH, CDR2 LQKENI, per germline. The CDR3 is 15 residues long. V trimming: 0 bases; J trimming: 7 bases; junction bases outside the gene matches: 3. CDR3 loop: CASSPPVAGGNEQFF. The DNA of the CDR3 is TGTGCCAGCTCACCACCAGTAGCGGGAGGAAATGAGCAGTTCTTC.

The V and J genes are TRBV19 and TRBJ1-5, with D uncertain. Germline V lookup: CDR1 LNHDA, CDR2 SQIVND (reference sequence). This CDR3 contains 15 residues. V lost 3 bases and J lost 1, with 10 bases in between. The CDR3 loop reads CASSIQRLSNQPQHF. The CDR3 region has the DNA TGTGCCAGTAGTATTCAAAGGCTCAGCAATCAGCCCCAGCATTTT.

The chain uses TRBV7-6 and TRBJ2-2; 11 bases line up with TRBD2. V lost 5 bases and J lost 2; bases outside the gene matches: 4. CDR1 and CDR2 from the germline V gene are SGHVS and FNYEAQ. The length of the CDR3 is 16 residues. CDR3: CASSVGTSGNTGELFF. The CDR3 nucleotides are TGTGCCAGCAGCGTTGGGACTAGCGGTAACACCGGGGAGCTGTTTTTT.

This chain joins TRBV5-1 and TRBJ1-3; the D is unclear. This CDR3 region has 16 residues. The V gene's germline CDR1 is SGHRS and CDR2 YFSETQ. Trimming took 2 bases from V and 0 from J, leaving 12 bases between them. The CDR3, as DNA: TGCGCCAGCAGCTTAACCGGCATACTCTCTGGAAACACCATATATTTT. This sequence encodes CASSLTGILSGNTIYF.

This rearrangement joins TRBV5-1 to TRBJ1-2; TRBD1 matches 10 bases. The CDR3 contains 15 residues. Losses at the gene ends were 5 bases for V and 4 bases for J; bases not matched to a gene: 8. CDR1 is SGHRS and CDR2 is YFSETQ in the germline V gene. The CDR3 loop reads CASRTDRGLSYGYTF. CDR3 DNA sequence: TGCGCCAGCAGAACCGACAGGGGGCTTTCCTATGGCTACACCTTC.

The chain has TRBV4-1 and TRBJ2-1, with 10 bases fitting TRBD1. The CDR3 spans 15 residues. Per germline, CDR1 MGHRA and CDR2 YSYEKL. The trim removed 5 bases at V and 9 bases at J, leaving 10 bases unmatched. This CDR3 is CASSAPGQGWAEQFF. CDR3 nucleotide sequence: TGCGCCAGCAGCGCACCGGGACAGGGGTGGGCTGAGCAGTTCTTC.

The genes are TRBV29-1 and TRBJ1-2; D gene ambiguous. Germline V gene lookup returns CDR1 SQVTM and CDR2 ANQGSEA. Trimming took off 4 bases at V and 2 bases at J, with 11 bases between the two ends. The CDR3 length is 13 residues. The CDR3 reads CSVVGGINYGYTF. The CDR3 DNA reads TGCAGCGTTGTCGGAGGGATCAACTATGGCTACACCTTC.

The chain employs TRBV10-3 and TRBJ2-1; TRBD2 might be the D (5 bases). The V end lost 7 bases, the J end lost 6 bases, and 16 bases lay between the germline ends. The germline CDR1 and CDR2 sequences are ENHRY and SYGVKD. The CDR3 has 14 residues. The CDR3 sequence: CAITPGIIPNEQFF. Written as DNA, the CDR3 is TGTGCCATCACTCCCGGGATTATACCCAATGAGCAGTTCTTC.

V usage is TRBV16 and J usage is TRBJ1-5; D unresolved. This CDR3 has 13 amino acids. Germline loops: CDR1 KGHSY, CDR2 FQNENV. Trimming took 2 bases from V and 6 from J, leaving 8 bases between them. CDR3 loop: CASSQISAQPQHF. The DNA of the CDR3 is TGTGCCAGCAGCCAAATAAGTGCTCAGCCCCAGCATTTT.

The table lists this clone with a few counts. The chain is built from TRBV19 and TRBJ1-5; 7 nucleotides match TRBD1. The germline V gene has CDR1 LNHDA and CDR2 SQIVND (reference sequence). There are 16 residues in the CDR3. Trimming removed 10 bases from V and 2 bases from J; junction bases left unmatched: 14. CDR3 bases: TGTGCCATCAGTCCCAATAACAGGGGTGGCAATCAGCCCCAGCATTTT. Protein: CAISPNNRGGNQPQHF.

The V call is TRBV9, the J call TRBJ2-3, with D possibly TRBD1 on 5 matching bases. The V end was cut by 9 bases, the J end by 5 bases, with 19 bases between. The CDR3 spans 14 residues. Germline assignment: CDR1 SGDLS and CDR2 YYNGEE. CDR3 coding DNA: TGTGCCATCCTGCAGGGTGGCCTGGGAGATACGCAGTATTTT. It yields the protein CAILQGGLGDTQYF.

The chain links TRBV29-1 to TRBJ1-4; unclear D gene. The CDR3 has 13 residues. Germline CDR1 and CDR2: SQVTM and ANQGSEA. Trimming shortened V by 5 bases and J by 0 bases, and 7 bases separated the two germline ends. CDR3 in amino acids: CSVRQTTNEKLFF. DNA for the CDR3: TGCAGCGTTCGCCAGACAACTAATGAAAAACTGTTTTTT.

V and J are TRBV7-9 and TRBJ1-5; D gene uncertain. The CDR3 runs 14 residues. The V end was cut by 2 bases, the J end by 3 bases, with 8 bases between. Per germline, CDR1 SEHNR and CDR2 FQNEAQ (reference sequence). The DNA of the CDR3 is TGTGCCAGCAGCTTACCACAGCCCAATCAGCCCCAGCATTTT. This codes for CASSLPQPNQPQHF.

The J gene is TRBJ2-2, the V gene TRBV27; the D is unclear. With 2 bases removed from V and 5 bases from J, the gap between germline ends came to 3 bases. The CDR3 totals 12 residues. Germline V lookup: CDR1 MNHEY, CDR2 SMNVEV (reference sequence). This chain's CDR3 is CASSLATGELFF. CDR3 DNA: TGTGCCAGCAGTTTAGCTACCGGGGAGCTGTTTTTT.

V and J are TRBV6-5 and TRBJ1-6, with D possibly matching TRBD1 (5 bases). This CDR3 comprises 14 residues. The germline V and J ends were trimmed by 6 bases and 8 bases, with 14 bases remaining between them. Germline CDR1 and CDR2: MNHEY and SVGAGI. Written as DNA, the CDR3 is TGTGCCAGCAGGAGGGGCTACAGAGATTCACCCCTCCACTTT. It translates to CASRRGYRDSPLHF.

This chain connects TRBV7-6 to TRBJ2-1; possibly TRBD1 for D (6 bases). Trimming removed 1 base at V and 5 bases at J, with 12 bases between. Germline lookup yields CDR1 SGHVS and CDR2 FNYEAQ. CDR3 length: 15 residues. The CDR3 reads CASSLEVRDNNEQFF. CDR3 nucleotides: TGTGCCAGCAGCTTAGAAGTCCGGGACAACAATGAGCAGTTCTTC.

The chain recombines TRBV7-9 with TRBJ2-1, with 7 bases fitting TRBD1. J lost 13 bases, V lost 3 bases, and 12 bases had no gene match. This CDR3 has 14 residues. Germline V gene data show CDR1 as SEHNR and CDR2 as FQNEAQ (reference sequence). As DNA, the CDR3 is TGTGCCAGCAGCTTGACCGGGACCGAGGGGGCACAGTTCTTC. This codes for CASSLTGTEGAQFF.

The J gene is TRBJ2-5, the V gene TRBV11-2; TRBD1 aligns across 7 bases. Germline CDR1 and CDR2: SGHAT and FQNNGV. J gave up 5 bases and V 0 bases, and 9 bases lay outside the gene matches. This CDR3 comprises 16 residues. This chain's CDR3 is CASSLEGQHWRETQYF. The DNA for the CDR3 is TGTGCCAGCAGCTTAGAGGGACAGCACTGGAGGGAGACCCAGTACTTC.

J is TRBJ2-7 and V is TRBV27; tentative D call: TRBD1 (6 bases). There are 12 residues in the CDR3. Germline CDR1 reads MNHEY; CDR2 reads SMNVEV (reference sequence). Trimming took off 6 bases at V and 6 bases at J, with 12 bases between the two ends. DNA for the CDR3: TGTGCCAGCAGGAGAACAGGGTCCGAGCAGTACTTC. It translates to CASRRTGSEQYF.

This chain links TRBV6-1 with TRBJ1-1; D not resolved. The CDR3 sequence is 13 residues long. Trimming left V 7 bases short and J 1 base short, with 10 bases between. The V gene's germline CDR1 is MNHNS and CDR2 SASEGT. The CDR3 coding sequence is TGTGCCAGCACCTTTAGCGAGAACACTGAAGCTTTCTTT. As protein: CASTFSENTEAFF.

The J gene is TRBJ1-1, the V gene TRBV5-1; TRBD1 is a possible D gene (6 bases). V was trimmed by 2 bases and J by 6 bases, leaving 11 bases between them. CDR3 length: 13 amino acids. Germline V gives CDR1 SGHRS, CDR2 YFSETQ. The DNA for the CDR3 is TGCGCCAGCAGCTTACAGGGTGGGGCTGAAGCTTTCTTT. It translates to CASSLQGGAEAFF.

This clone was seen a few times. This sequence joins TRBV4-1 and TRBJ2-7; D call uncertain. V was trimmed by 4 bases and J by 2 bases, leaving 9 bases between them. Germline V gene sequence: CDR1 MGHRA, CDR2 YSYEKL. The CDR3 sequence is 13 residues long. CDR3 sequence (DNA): TGCGCCAGCAGCCTAGGCTGGGCCTACGAGCAGTACTTC. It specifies CASSLGWAYEQYF.

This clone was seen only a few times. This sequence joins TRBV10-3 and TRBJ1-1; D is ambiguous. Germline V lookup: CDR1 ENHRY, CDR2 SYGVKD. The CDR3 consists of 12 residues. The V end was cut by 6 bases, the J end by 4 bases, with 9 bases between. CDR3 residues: CAISLKGTEAFF. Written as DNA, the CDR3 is TGTGCCATCAGCCTAAAAGGCACTGAAGCTTTCTTT.

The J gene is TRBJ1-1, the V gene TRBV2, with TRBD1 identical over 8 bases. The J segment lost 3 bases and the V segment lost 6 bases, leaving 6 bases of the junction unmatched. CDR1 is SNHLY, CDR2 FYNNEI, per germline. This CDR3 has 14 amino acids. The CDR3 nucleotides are TGTGCCAGCAGCCCACAGGGGGTGGACACTGAAGCTTTCTTT. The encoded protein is CASSPQGVDTEAFF.

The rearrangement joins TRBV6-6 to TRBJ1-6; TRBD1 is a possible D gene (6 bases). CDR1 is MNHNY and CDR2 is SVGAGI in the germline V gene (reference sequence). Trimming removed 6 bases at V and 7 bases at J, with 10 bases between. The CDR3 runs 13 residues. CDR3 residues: CASRPDRNSPLHF. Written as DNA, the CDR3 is TGTGCCAGCAGGCCGGACAGAAATTCACCCCTCCACTTT.

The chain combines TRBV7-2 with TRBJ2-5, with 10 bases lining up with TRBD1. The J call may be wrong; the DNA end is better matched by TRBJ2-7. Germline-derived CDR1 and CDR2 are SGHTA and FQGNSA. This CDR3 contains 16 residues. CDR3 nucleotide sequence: TGTGCCAGCAGCATTAAGACAGGGGGCGCAGGTTACGAGCAGTACTTC. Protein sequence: CASSIKTGGAGYEQYF.

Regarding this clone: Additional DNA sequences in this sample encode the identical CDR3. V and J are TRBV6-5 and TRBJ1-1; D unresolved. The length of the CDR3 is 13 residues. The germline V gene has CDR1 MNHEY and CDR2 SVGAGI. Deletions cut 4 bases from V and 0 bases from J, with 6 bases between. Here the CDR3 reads CASSSTVNTEAFF. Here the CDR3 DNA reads TGTGCCAGCAGTTCTACAGTGAACACTGAAGCTTTCTTT.